This T cell receptor (beta chain) was captured by sequencing in a study of blood T cell repertoires in COVID-19. Study information: Both acute and convalescent COVID-19 samples were obtained from the United States, Italy and Spain. PBMCs, B-cell-depleted T cells, or T cells provided the cDNA or gDNA that made up the material.

From germline, CDR1 is PRHDT and CDR2 FYEKMQ (reference sequence). This CDR3 region has 14 residues. Trimming took off 5 bases at V and 6 bases at J, with 13 bases between the two ends. Data came from immunoSEQ multiplex PCR; TCRdb stores just in-frame clones and leaves some out. This sample carries about 280,000 clones, approximately 88% of them seen once, and the ten largest clones take 2% to 2.5%. The clonotype originates from a man aged 50 to 59 with acute or convalescent COVID-19. Sequencing was done on a sample of peripheral blood. The rearrangement joins TRBV13 to TRBJ2-2; no reliable D call. The CDR3 here is CASSPRISAGELFF. In nucleotides, the CDR3 is TGTGCCAGCAGCCCCCGAATCTCAGCCGGGGAGCTGTTTTTT.